The sequence of this T cell receptor beta chain was determined in a study of tumor and adjacent non-tumor tissue in lung cancer. RNA was extracted from bulk tissue without any cell sorting. This non-tumor lung sample came from over 3 cm beyond the tumor edge. As regards this clonotype: The antigen remains unidentified.

The germline V gene has CDR1 SGHRS and CDR2 YFSETQ. CDR3 length: 17 residues. V lost 0 bases and J lost 13, with 26 bases in between. Study observations and caveats: Patients with more diverse tumor TCRs had worse survival.

The library came from three nested PCR rounds adapted from ARM-PCR protocols. TCRdb reanalysed the multiplex PCR reads using MiXCR and keeps one entry per CDR3 protein. The sample lists approximately 68,000 distinct CDR3 sequences; around three quarters were seen once. The sequenced sample was distant non-tumor lung tissue. The gene calls are TRBV5-1 and TRBJ2-1; D gene ambiguous. The receptor was isolated from a man aged 60-69 years with non-small cell lung cancer. The CDR3 is CASSLGNFPSMSSEQFF. For the CDR3, the DNA is TGCGCCAGCAGCTTGGGTAATTTTCCAAGTATGAGCAGTGAACAGTTCTTC.